This TCR beta chain was recorded in a study of blood T cell repertoires in COVID-19. For the study at large: Collection of acute and convalescent COVID-19 samples took place in the United States, Italy and Spain.

In the authors' workflow: Quantification of nucleated cells was approximated via reference gene primer amplification. Libraries were prepared by immunoSEQ multiplex PCR; TCRdb keeps only in-frame clonotypes and omits some of them. The V and J calls and clone size are taken from that table; D and trimming were inferred from the DNA. The data contain 140,000 to 150,000 clones, approximately 89% of them singletons. CDR1 and CDR2 from the germline V gene are SGHRS and YFSETQ. V was clipped by 4 bases and J by 11 bases; unmatched bases: 11. This CDR3 comprises 15 residues. The sequencing sample was made of peripheral blood. The chain is built from TRBV5-1 and TRBJ1-4; 10 bases are a match to TRBD1. The sequence was obtained from a woman between 45 and 60 years old with acute or convalescent COVID-19. The CDR3 DNA sequence: TGCGCCAGCAGCCCCGGGACAGGGGTTAGTGGGAAACTGTTTTTT. This codes for CASSPGTGVSGKLFF.